These T cell receptor beta chains were read from a single sample in a study of control samples from healthy donors and cancer patients. The method was immunoSEQ multiplex PCR; TCRdb's version includes in-frame clones alone and lacks a portion of them. Altogether 90,000 to 100,000 clones are present, 75% to 95% being singletons, with the ten largest covering over 3%. Source material: blood. The origin of the receptors is a woman aged 18-29 years in good health. CDR3s include the opening cysteine and the closing phenylalanine or tryptophan. The D gene is left open where the match is weak. Clone size appears in some rows only: once, few, many, or a class for an expanded clone.

V,J,D,size,DNA,CDR3
TRBV9,TRBJ1-1,NA,NA,TGTGCCAGCAGCGTAAGCCCAGGGTCTGGGAACACTGAAGCTTTCTTT,CASSVSPGSGNTEAFF
TRBV4-1,TRBJ1-1,NA,NA,TGCGCCAGCAGCCAAGATCAGGCAGAAAACACTGAAGCTTTCTTT,CASSQDQAENTEAFF
TRBV5-4,TRBJ1-2,NA,NA,TGTGCCAGCAGCCCGGGTGGGAGCCACGGAGGCTATGGCTACACCTTC,CASSPGGSHGGYGYTF
TRBV4-1,TRBJ1-4,NA,NA,TGCGCCAGCAGCCAAGATTGGGACGGAGGGCGATTAGGGGTTGGTGAAAAACTGTTTTTT,CASSQDWDGGRLGVGEKLFF
TRBV19,TRBJ2-3,TRBD2,NA,TGTGCCAGTAGTATTGGCTTCGGGAGGGGCACAGATACGCAGTATTTT,CASSIGFGRGTDTQYF
TRBV2,TRBJ1-2,NA,NA,TGTGCCAGCAGTGAAGATGGGGCCGGTATAGATGGCTACACCTTC,CASSEDGAGIDGYTF
TRBV5-1,TRBJ1-1,NA,NA,TGCGCCAGCAGCTTGGCCAGCTCGAACACTGAAGCTTTCTTT,CASSLASSNTEAFF
TRBV5-6,TRBJ2-1,TRBD2,NA,TGTGCCAGCAGGAGGGGAGGGCCCCCACCCCATGAGCAGTTCTTC,CASRRGGPPPHEQFF
TRBV6-5,TRBJ1-3,TRBD1,NA,TGTGCCAGCAGTATGACACAGGGGGTTAGAAACACCATATATTTT,CASSMTQGVRNTIYF
TRBV7-3,TRBJ2-2,NA,NA,TGTGCCAGCAGGGATGGGACCGCGACCGGGGAGCTGTTTTTT,CASRDGTATGELFF
TRBV2,TRBJ2-1,NA,NA,TGTGCCAGCAGTGATCGGGGGGCCCAATACAATGAGCAGTTCTTC,CASSDRGAQYNEQFF
TRBV29-1,TRBJ1-1,NA,few,TGCAGCGTCCTTACAGGAGAAGCTTTCTTT,CSVLTGEAFF
TRBV2,TRBJ1-4,TRBD1,NA,TGTGCCAGCAGTGGAGACAGGGGATTCAACGAAAAACTGTTTTTT,CASSGDRGFNEKLFF
TRBV7-3,TRBJ1-1,NA,once,TGTGCCAGCAGCCCCTTGACAGCAACTGAAGCTTTCTTT,CASSPLTATEAFF
TRBV3-1/TRBV3-2,TRBJ2-2,NA,NA,TGTGCCAGCAGCCCCTGGGCCTCTTCGGTGGGCACCGGGGAGCTGTTTTTT,CASSPWASSVGTGELFF
TRBV13,TRBJ1-1,NA,NA,TGTGCCAGCAGCGATGCTGGGGGCTCGTCCCTTGAAGCTTTCTTT,CASSDAGGSSLEAFF
TRBV5-4,TRBJ1-2,NA,once,TGTGCCAGCACCCCAAGCGGGGGCAACTATGGCTACACCTTC,CASTPSGGNYGYTF
TRBV6-5,TRBJ1-1,NA,NA,TGTGCCAGCAGTTACTCAACAGGGTGGGCTTTCTTT,CASSYSTGWAFF
TRBV7-9,TRBJ2-2,TRBD2,NA,TGTGCCAGCAGCCAAACCGGGACTAGGGTCACCGGGGAGCTGTTTTTT,CASSQTGTRVTGELFF
TRBV11-2,TRBJ1-4,TRBD1,NA,TGTGCCAGCAGCCTGGACAGGTATAATGAAAAACTGTTTTTT,CASSLDRYNEKLFF
TRBV5-1,TRBJ2-1,TRBD2,once,TGCGCCAGCAGCCGGCCTAGCGGGGGGGCTTACAATGAGCAGTTCTTC,CASSRPSGGAYNEQFF
TRBV19,TRBJ2-3,TRBD2,once,TGTGCCAGTAGTTCGCTGACTAGCGGGTCCCCCCCCGATACGCAGTATTTT,CASSSLTSGSPPDTQYF
TRBV7-8,TRBJ2-7,NA,NA,TGTGCCAGCAGCTTAGCGAGCTCCTACGAGCAGTACTTC,CASSLASSYEQYF
TRBV11-1,TRBJ1-4,NA,NA,TGTGCCAGCAGCCAGTGGGGTACCGGAACTAATGAAAAACTGTTTTTT,CASSQWGTGTNEKLFF
TRBV19,TRBJ2-7,TRBD1,NA,TGTGCCAGTGGGACAGGGGAAGGATCCTACGAGCAGTACTTC,CASGTGEGSYEQYF
TRBV28,TRBJ1-5,NA,NA,TGTGCCAGCAGTACTAATATGAAGCCCCAGCATTTT,CASSTNMKPQHF
TRBV13,TRBJ1-5,NA,NA,TGTGCCAGCAGCTTAGGGGTTCAGCCCCAGCATTTT,CASSLGVQPQHF
TRBV2,TRBJ2-1,TRBD2,NA,TGTGCCAGCAGCCCTTTGGCGGGGGTACTGGAGCAGTTCTTC,CASSPLAGVLEQFF
TRBV6-5,TRBJ1-2,NA,once,TGTGCCAGCAGTTACTCAGGAGGGTCTGGCTACACCTTC,CASSYSGGSGYTF
TRBV2,TRBJ1-5,TRBD1,NA,TGTGCCAGCGGGGGGACAGGACTCAATCAGCCCCAGCATTTT,CASGGTGLNQPQHF
TRBV2,TRBJ1-2,TRBD1,once,TGTGCCAGAAAAAACAGGGGCAACACCTTC,CARKNRGNTF
TRBV5-8,TRBJ1-2,NA,NA,TGTGCCAGCAGCAACGACCCCTCCGCGTCTGGTGGCTACACCTTC,CASSNDPSASGGYTF
TRBV5-1,TRBJ1-1,TRBD1,NA,TGCGCCAGCAGCTTGTGGCAGGGGGCAGCTTTCTTT,CASSLWQGAAFF
TRBV7-9,TRBJ2-5,TRBD2,NA,TGTGCCAGCAGCTTACCGGGGGGGAAGACCCAGTACTTC,CASSLPGGKTQYF
TRBV11-2,TRBJ2-7,TRBD2,NA,TGTGCCAGCAGCTTAAATAGCGGGGACGTTACGGACAGCGAGCAGTACTTC,CASSLNSGDVTDSEQYF
TRBV7-9,TRBJ1-2,NA,few,TGTGCCAGCAGCTTAGGGTCCTTGGGGAGCCATGGCTACACCTTC,CASSLGSLGSHGYTF
TRBV27,TRBJ1-2,TRBD1,NA,TGTGCCAGCAGTGACAGGGGTGCCTATGGCTACACCTTC,CASSDRGAYGYTF
TRBV9,TRBJ1-2,NA,once,TGTGCCAGCAGCGAGCGGTCCGGCGGGCATGGCTACACCTTC,CASSERSGGHGYTF
TRBV19,TRBJ2-5,NA,NA,TGTGCCAGTAGTCCCCTGGACAGACTCCAAGAGACCCAGTACTTC,CASSPLDRLQETQYF
TRBV7-2,TRBJ1-5,NA,NA,TGTGCCAGCAGCTTAGACCATTTTTATGGCAATCAGCCCCAGCATTTT,CASSLDHFYGNQPQHF
TRBV6-2/TRBV6-3,TRBJ1-1,NA,once,TGTGCCAGCAGCCTTCGGTTCACTATGAACACTGAAGCTTTCTTT,CASSLRFTMNTEAFF
TRBV6-6,TRBJ1-6,TRBD1,NA,TGTGCCAGCAGTCGCTCCGGGACAGGGCTTAATTCACCCCTCCACTTT,CASSRSGTGLNSPLHF
TRBV24-1,TRBJ1-5,TRBD1,NA,TGTGCCACCAGTGATGCCAAATCGGACAGGGTGGTCCCCCAGCATTTT,CATSDAKSDRVVPQHF
TRBV2,TRBJ2-3,TRBD1,NA,TGTGCCAGCAGTGAAGGGACAGGGGGCACAGATACGCAGTATTTT,CASSEGTGGTDTQYF
TRBV7-9,TRBJ2-1,TRBD2,once,TGTGCCAGCAGCTCGGGACTAGCGCTAGGGGATGAGCAGTTCTTC,CASSSGLALGDEQFF
TRBV7-2,TRBJ2-3,NA,NA,TGTGCCAGCAGCTCGGTGGGCGGCGGGTTCACAGATACGCAGTATTTT,CASSSVGGGFTDTQYF
TRBV6-5,TRBJ1-1,NA,NA,TGTGCCAGCAAACCTGAGGCAGGGAACACTGAAGCTTTCTTT,CASKPEAGNTEAFF
TRBV19,TRBJ1-5,NA,NA,TGTGCCAGTAGTACCGGGACATACGAAGGGAATCAGCCCCAGCATTTT,CASSTGTYEGNQPQHF
TRBV18,TRBJ1-5,TRBD1,NA,TGTGCCAGCTCACTTACAGGGGACAATCAGCCCCAGCATTTT,CASSLTGDNQPQHF
TRBV6-5,TRBJ1-6,NA,once,TGTGCCAGCGGCGGGAGAGGGAATTCACCCCTCCACTTT,CASGGRGNSPLHF
TRBV14,TRBJ2-7,NA,NA,TGTGCCAGCAGCCAAGATCCAGTGGGAATAGTGGCCGGGGAGCAGTACTTC,CASSQDPVGIVAGEQYF
TRBV18,TRBJ1-1,NA,NA,TGTGCCAGCTCACCAGGAGAATGGGTAAAGTTCACTGAAGCTTTCTTT,CASSPGEWVKFTEAFF
TRBV5-6,TRBJ2-3,TRBD2,NA,TGTGCCAGCAGTGTGGGGGGGGGCACAGATACGCAGTATTTT,CASSVGGGTDTQYF
TRBV11-2,TRBJ2-5,TRBD2,NA,TGTGCCAGCAGCTTGACAGCGGGGGGGCGGGAGACCCAGTACTTC,CASSLTAGGRETQYF